Listed below are T cell receptor beta chains from one sample, sequenced in a study of cytomegalovirus exposure and HLA in healthy donors. Generated by immunoSEQ multiplex PCR, the TCRdb table keeps only in-frame clones and is missing some. The sample data list approximately 110,000 clones. The sequenced sample was PBMCs. These receptors were collected from a man younger than 40 in good health and CMV-seronegative. The CDR3 runs from the conserved cysteine through the conserved F or W. The order of the fields is CDR3 length, V gene, J gene, D gene, CDR3 protein, CDR3 DNA. The D gene is left open where the match is weak.

16,TRBV18,TRBJ2-1,TRBD1,CASSRGQAFSGNEQFF,TGTGCCAGCTCCCGGGGACAGGCCTTCTCGGGCAATGAGCAGTTCTTC
13,TRBV4-2,TRBJ2-1,.,CASSHGGTYEQFF,TGTGCCAGCAGCCATGGCGGGACTTATGAGCAGTTCTTC
15,TRBV4-1,TRBJ1-1,.,CASSLILAANTEAFF,TGCGCCAGCAGCCTTATTTTAGCGGCAAACACTGAAGCTTTCTTT
14,TRBV19,TRBJ1-1,TRBD1,CASSRGQETTEAFF,TGTGCCAGTAGTAGGGGACAGGAAACTACTGAAGCTTTCTTT
13,TRBV19,TRBJ2-3,.,CASSTYSGDTQYF,TGTGCCAGTAGTACCTACTCAGGAGATACGCAGTATTTT
14,TRBV5-1,TRBJ2-7,TRBD2,CASSISSGRDEQYF,TGCGCCAGCAGCATCTCTAGCGGGAGGGACGAGCAGTACTTC
14,TRBV2,TRBJ2-7,.,CASSEAQGSYEQYF,TGTGCCAGCAGTGAAGCACAGGGCTCCTACGAGCAGTACTTC
13,TRBV5-1,TRBJ2-3,TRBD2,CATAGASTDTQYF,TGCGCCACTGCGGGAGCCTCCACAGATACGCAGTATTTT
14,TRBV7-9,TRBJ2-1,TRBD1,CASSLTGIYNEQFF,TGTGCCAGCAGCTTGACAGGGATCTACAATGAGCAGTTCTTC
15,TRBV19,TRBJ2-1,TRBD2,CASSIAGGVNNEQFF,TGTGCCAGTAGTATAGCGGGAGGGGTAAACAATGAGCAGTTCTTC
18,TRBV28,TRBJ2-6,TRBD1,CASSLREYRGSGANVLTF,TGTGCCAGCAGTCTAAGGGAGTACAGGGGCTCTGGGGCCAACGTCCTGACTTTC
13,TRBV2,TRBJ2-7,.,CASTGGNSYEQYF,TGTGCCAGCACTGGAGGGAACTCCTACGAGCAGTACTTC
16,TRBV28,TRBJ1-1,.,CASSDFRSLMNTEAFF,TGTGCCAGCAGTGACTTCCGGTCCCTTATGAACACTGAAGCTTTCTTT
16,TRBV2,TRBJ2-2,.,CASSGAAPANTGELFF,TGTGCCAGCAGTGGAGCAGCGCCCGCGAACACCGGGGAGCTGTTTTTT
19,TRBV5-6,TRBJ2-7,TRBD2,CASSLPVPGLAGETYEQYF,TGTGCCAGCAGCTTACCTGTACCGGGACTAGCGGGCGAGACCTACGAGCAGTACTTC
16,TRBV19,TRBJ2-1,TRBD2,CASSIGLADSYNEQFF,TGTGCCAGTAGTATCGGTCTAGCGGATTCCTACAATGAGCAGTTCTTC
12,TRBV29-1,TRBJ2-2,.,CSGTENTGELFF,TGCAGCGGGACAGAAAACACCGGGGAGCTGTTTTTT
14,TRBV6-1,TRBJ1-1,TRBD1,CASSSPGQGTEAFF,TGTGCCAGCAGTTCCCCGGGACAGGGCACTGAAGCTTTCTTT
13,TRBV30,TRBJ1-5,.,CAWSLWGEQPQHF,TGTGCCTGGAGTCTGTGGGGGGAACAGCCCCAGCATTTT
16,TRBV6-1,TRBJ2-1,.,CASSELDFPLDNEQFF,TGTGCCAGCAGTGAACTTGACTTTCCTCTTGACAATGAGCAGTTCTTC
13,TRBV12-5,TRBJ2-2,.,CASGSSDTGELFF,TGTGCTAGTGGTTCGTCGGACACCGGGGAGCTGTTTTTT
15,TRBV7-2,TRBJ2-1,TRBD2,CASHRRLAGANEQFF,TGTGCCAGTCACCGGCGGCTAGCGGGAGCCAATGAGCAGTTCTTC
16,TRBV19,TRBJ2-1,.,CASKTVGGGDYNEQFF,TGTGCCAGTAAAACCGTGGGGGGGGGCGACTACAATGAGCAGTTCTTC
13,TRBV6-4,TRBJ1-1,TRBD1,CASSNTGDTEAFF,TGTGCCAGCAGTAATACAGGGGACACTGAAGCTTTCTTT
15,TRBV7-2,TRBJ2-1,.,CASSLSQGTHNEQFF,TGTGCCAGCAGCTTAAGTCAGGGGACCCACAATGAGCAGTTCTTC
14,TRBV11-2,TRBJ2-1,.,CASSLEASWNEQFF,TGTGCCAGCAGCTTAGAGGCTAGCTGGAATGAGCAGTTCTTC